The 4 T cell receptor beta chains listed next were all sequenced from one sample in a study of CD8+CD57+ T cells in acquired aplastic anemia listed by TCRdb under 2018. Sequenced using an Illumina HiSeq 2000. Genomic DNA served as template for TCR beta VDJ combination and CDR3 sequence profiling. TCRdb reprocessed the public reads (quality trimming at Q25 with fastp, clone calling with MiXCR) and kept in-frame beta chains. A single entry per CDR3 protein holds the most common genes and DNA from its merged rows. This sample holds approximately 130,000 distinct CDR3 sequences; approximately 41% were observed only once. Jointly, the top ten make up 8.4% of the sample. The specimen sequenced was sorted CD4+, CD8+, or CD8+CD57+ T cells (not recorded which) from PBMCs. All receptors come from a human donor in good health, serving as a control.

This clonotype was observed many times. CDR3 protein: CASSFSGSRLPGEKLFF. CDR3 coding DNA: TGTGCCAGCAGTTTCTCCGGGAGCCGGTTACCTGGGGAAAAACTGTTTTTT. The rearrangement joins TRBV2 to TRBJ1-4; no clear D gene. This CDR3 has 17 residues. Deletions cut 5 bases from V and 8 bases from J, with 24 bases between. Germline V gene sequence: CDR1 SNHLY, CDR2 FYNNEI.

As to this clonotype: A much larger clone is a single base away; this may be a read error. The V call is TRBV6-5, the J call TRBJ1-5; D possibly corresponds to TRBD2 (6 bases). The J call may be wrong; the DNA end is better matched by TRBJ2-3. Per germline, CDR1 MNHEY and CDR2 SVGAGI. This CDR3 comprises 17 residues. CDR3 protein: CASSYPSDGDSAMPQYF. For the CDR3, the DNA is TGTGCCAGCAGTTACCCGTCCGACGGGGACTCAGCAATGCCCCAGTATTTT.

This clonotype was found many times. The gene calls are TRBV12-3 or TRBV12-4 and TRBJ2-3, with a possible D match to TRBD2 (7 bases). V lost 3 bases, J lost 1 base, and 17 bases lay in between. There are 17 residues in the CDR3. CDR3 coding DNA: TGTGCCAGCAGTTTTCAGGGGCTAACTAGCGGCACAGATACGCAGTATTTT. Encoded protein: CASSFQGLTSGTDTQYF.

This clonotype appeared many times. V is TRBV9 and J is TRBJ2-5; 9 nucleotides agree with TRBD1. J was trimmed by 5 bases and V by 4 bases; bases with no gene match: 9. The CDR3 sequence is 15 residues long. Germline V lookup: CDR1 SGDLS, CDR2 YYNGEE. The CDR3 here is CASSPRTGDRETQYF. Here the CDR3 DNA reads TGTGCCAGCAGCCCTCGGACAGGGGACCGCGAGACCCAGTACTTC.